Each of the 16 T cell receptor beta chains below was sequenced from the same sample in a study of PD-L1 blockade in urothelial cancer. Time point here: peripheral blood 6 weeks after treatment start. The protocol was immunoSEQ multiplex PCR, while the TCRdb copy is restricted to in-frame clones and leaves out a portion. The table lists around 80,000 clones, around 93% of them singletons, with around 0.9% in the top ten. Material: PBMCs, obtained around atezolizumab (anti-PD-L1) treatment. Every receptor here comes from a woman aged 80 or over with urothelial cancer.

This clone has just one count. The chain is built from TRBV2 and TRBJ2-5; the D is unclear. Germline V gene data show CDR1 as SNHLY and CDR2 as FYNNEI. The V and J ends lost 0 bases and 7 bases respectively, with 15 bases between them. The CDR3 is made up of 15 amino acids. Here the CDR3 reads CASSEARPVAATQYF. In nucleotides, the CDR3 is TGTGCCAGCAGTGAAGCTAGGCCGGTAGCCGCGACCCAGTACTTC.

The count of this clone is one. The genes are TRBV15 and TRBJ1-5; no reliable D call. Germline lookup yields CDR1 LNHNV and CDR2 YYDKDF (reference sequence). This CDR3 contains 16 residues. V lost 1 base, J lost 0 bases, and 10 bases lay in between. CDR3 residues: CATSRAQDYSNQPQHF. The CDR3 nucleotides read TGTGCCACCAGCAGAGCGCAGGATTATAGCAATCAGCCCCAGCATTTT.

The gene calls are TRBV27 and TRBJ2-6; 7 bases are a match to TRBD2. The germline gives CDR1 MNHEY, CDR2 SMNVEV (reference sequence). This CDR3 contains 14 residues. CDR3 coding DNA: TGTGCTAGCGGGCGGACATCTGGGGCCAACGTCCTGACTTTC. Protein: CASGRTSGANVLTF.

V and J are TRBV15 and TRBJ2-2, with a possible D match to TRBD1 (7 bases). Per germline, CDR1 LNHNV and CDR2 YYDKDF (reference sequence). Trimming removed 0 bases at V and 7 bases at J, with 12 bases between. The CDR3 runs 15 residues. CDR3 loop: CATSREAGGIGELFF. DNA of the CDR3: TGTGCCACCAGCAGAGAGGCAGGGGGGATCGGGGAGCTGTTTTTT.

Concerning this clone itself: Other DNA sequences from this sample encode an identical CDR3 as well. In DNA form, the CDR3 reads TGTGCCAGCAGCTTACAGGGGCTGAACACTGAAGCTTTCTTT. Protein sequence: CASSLQGLNTEAFF. This chain links TRBV7-9 with TRBJ1-1; D possibly corresponds to TRBD1 (6 bases). Trimming removed 2 bases from V and 0 bases from J, with 7 bases in between. The CDR3 sequence is 14 residues long. Germline values: CDR1 SEHNR, CDR2 FQNEAQ (reference sequence).

CDR3 residues: CASRGRVVETQYF. The CDR3 nucleotides are TGTGCCAGCAGAGGCAGGGTAGTAGAGACCCAGTACTTC. This chain uses TRBV2 with TRBJ2-5; a weak D match, TRBD1 (5 bases). This CDR3 is 13 amino acids long. Germline V gives CDR1 SNHLY, CDR2 FYNNEI. Trimming removed 6 bases from V and 4 bases from J, with 12 bases in between.

The chain has TRBV10-3 and TRBJ2-2, with 9 bases aligning to TRBD2. The CDR3 totals 15 residues. CDR1 is ENHRY, CDR2 SYGVKD, per germline. Losses at the gene ends were 5 bases for V and 5 bases for J; bases not matched to a gene: 6. The DNA of the CDR3 is TGTGCCATCAGTTACAGTAGCGGGAGAACCGGGGAGCTGTTTTTT. Protein: CAISYSSGRTGELFF.

The chain employs TRBV19 and TRBJ1-5; 7 bases are a match to TRBD1. The germline V gene has CDR1 LNHDA and CDR2 SQIVND (reference sequence). This CDR3 has 15 amino acids. V dropped 5 bases and J dropped 5; count of bases not matched to a gene: 9. Here the CDR3 DNA reads TGTGCCAGTAGTGGACAGGAGAGGTTGTATCAGCCCCAGCATTTT. It is translated as CASSGQERLYQPQHF.

This chain uses TRBV27 with TRBJ1-1; D is unresolved. Germline V gives CDR1 MNHEY, CDR2 SMNVEV (reference sequence). The CDR3 is made up of 15 amino acids. Deletions cut 3 bases from V and 2 bases from J, with 13 bases between. The CDR3 DNA is TGTGCCAGCAGTTTGTCCAGGTTTACAAACACTGAAGCTTTCTTT. Translation gives CASSLSRFTNTEAFF.

V is TRBV5-1 and J is TRBJ2-7; D gene ambiguous. V shed 6 bases and J shed 6 bases, with 7 bases lying between them. The CDR3 length is 10 residues. Germline values: CDR1 SGHRS, CDR2 YFSETQ. The CDR3 loop reads CASTSIEQYF. DNA of the CDR3: TGCGCCAGCACCTCTATCGAGCAGTACTTC.

V gene TRBV4-2 combines with J gene TRBJ2-1; TRBD2 matches 15 bases. This CDR3 contains 17 residues. The V gene's germline CDR1 is LGHNA and CDR2 YNFKEQ. V was clipped by 3 bases and J by 7 bases; unmatched bases: 7. The CDR3 here is CASSQDRTSGRDNEQFF. CDR3 nucleotides: TGTGCCAGCAGCCAGGATAGGACTAGCGGGAGGGATAATGAGCAGTTCTTC.

V usage is TRBV6-6 and J usage is TRBJ2-1; TRBD2 aligns across 8 bases. The CDR3 length is 16 residues. Germline CDR1 reads MNHNY; CDR2 reads SVGAGI (reference sequence). V was pared by 5 bases and J by 1 base, with 7 bases of the junction left unmatched. The CDR3 sequence: CASSRSGSGSYNEQFF. CDR3 sequence (DNA): TGTGCCAGCAGTCGCAGCGGGAGTGGGTCCTACAATGAGCAGTTCTTC.

This chain uses TRBV6-4 with TRBJ2-1; 7 bases are shared with TRBD2. This CDR3 has 15 residues. Germline-derived CDR1 and CDR2 are MRHNA and SNTAGT. V shed 6 bases, J shed 0 bases, and the junction held 5 bases outside the gene matches. The CDR3 here is CASRATSVSYNEQFF. DNA of the CDR3: TGTGCCAGCAGGGCCACTAGCGTCTCCTACAATGAGCAGTTCTTC.

The chain uses TRBV5-6 and TRBJ1-1, with D perhaps matching TRBD1 (5 bases). Germline V lookup: CDR1 SGHDT, CDR2 YYEEEE. The CDR3 has 15 residues. The V end was cut by 1 base, the J end by 0 bases, with 10 bases between. The CDR3 region is CASSLWPGLNTEAFF. The CDR3 DNA reads TGTGCCAGCAGCTTGTGGCCAGGGCTGAACACTGAAGCTTTCTTT.

This rearrangement joins TRBV7-9 to TRBJ2-5, with a possible D match to TRBD2 (5 bases). Between the trimmed V and J ends, which lost 3 bases and 4 bases, there was a span of 12 bases. The CDR3 loop spans 14 amino acids. The V gene's germline CDR1 is SEHNR and CDR2 FQNEAQ (reference sequence). The CDR3 region is CASSFRGTRETQYF. The DNA of the CDR3 is TGTGCCAGCAGCTTCCGGGGTACGAGAGAGACCCAGTACTTC.

This chain links TRBV9 with TRBJ1-2; D is uncertain. CDR1 is SGDLS, CDR2 YYNGEE, per germline. CDR3 length: 15 residues. V was trimmed by 5 bases and J by 0 bases, leaving 14 bases between them. The CDR3 DNA reads as TGTGCCAGCAGTTACTCAGGAACGCCTAACTATGGCTACACCTTC. This encodes CASSYSGTPNYGYTF.